The 9 T cell receptor beta chains presented below share a single source sample, sequenced in a study of blood T cell repertoires in COVID-19. This table comes from immunoSEQ multiplex PCR, and its TCRdb copy is limited to in-frame clones, with some not included. This sample has around 97,000 clones, with 70% to 90% found just once. What was sequenced was peripheral blood. Source of these receptors: a human donor in a cohort sampled during active COVID-19.

The chain carries TRBV28 and TRBJ1-5; D is unclear. V gave up 3 bases and J gave up 2 bases, with 8 bases separating them. The CDR3 sequence is 14 residues long. In germline, CDR1 is MDHEN, CDR2 SYDVKM. CDR3 bases: TGTGCCAGCAGTTTGATTCGGGGCAATCAGCCCCAGCATTTT. As protein: CASSLIRGNQPQHF.

This chain joins TRBV14 and TRBJ2-3; D gene unclear. The V end was cut by 0 bases, the J end by 2 bases, with 21 bases between. CDR3 length equals 19 residues. CDR1 and CDR2 from the germline V gene are SGHDN and FVKESK. The DNA of the CDR3 is TGTGCCAGCAGCCAAGAATCCGCTCTACAGTACAGAGACACAGATACGCAGTATTTT. It specifies CASSQESALQYRDTDTQYF.

The rearrangement links TRBV29-1 to TRBJ2-3, with 7 nucleotides matching TRBD2. Germline assignment: CDR1 SQVTM and CDR2 ANQGSEA. Trimming removed 1 base from V and 2 bases from J; junction bases left unmatched: 9. The CDR3 length is 16 residues. The CDR3 protein is CSVEGSSSGYTDTQYF. DNA of the CDR3: TGCAGCGTTGAAGGCTCATCTAGCGGTTACACAGATACGCAGTATTTT.

The chain combines TRBV6-6 with TRBJ1-1; D is undetermined. CDR1 and CDR2 (germline): MNHNY, SVGAGI (reference sequence). V was pared by 5 bases and J by 4 bases, with 17 bases between. CDR3 length: 15 amino acids. CDR3 DNA sequence: TGTGCCAGCAGTCCCAATCGGGGTACGGGCACTGAAGCTTTCTTT. It translates to CASSPNRGTGTEAFF.

This chain links TRBV5-8 with TRBJ2-3; TRBD2 matches 8 bases. The CDR3 is 17 residues long. The V and J ends lost 3 bases and 3 bases, in that order; junction bases with no gene match: 12. Per the germline V gene, CDR1 is SGHTS and CDR2 is YDEGEE. In DNA form, the CDR3 reads TGTGCCAGCAGCTCCCGGGGGGGGCAGGTATCGACAGATACGCAGTATTTT. As protein: CASSSRGGQVSTDTQYF. The complete variable domain, with remaining parts taken from reference TRBV5-8 and TRBJ2-3, reads EAGVTQSPTHLIKTRGQQATLRCSPISGHTSVYWYQQALGLGLQFLLWYDEGEERNRGNFPPRFSGRQFPNYSSELNVNALELEDSALYLCASSSRGGQVSTDTQYFGPGTRLTVL.

V usage is TRBV10-2 and J usage is TRBJ1-2; D not certain. The CDR3 covers 13 residues. From germline, CDR1 is WSHSY and CDR2 SAAADI. Trimming shortened V by 3 bases and J by 4 bases, and 9 bases separated the two germline ends. This CDR3 reads CASSDYSAYGYTF. CDR3 sequence (DNA): TGCGCCAGCAGTGACTACAGTGCCTATGGCTACACCTTC.

The chain is built from TRBV7-2 and TRBJ1-2, with a tentative D call TRBD1 (6 bases). The CDR3 consists of 14 residues. Germline V gene sequence: CDR1 SGHTA, CDR2 FQGNSA. Trimming cost V 5 bases and J 0 bases, with 10 bases left between them. CDR3 DNA: TGTGCCAGCAGCAGGGACATTGCTAACTATGGCTACACCTTC. Translating gives CASSRDIANYGYTF.

CDR3 residues: CATQFGGGNNEQFF. The CDR3 nucleotides are TGTGCCACCCAGTTCGGCGGGGGGAACAATGAGCAGTTCTTC. This chain links TRBV10-3 with TRBJ2-1, with 8 bases aligning to TRBD2. The CDR3 runs 14 residues. V gave up 10 bases and J gave up 5 bases; unmatched junction bases: 10. The germline V gene has CDR1 ENHRY and CDR2 SYGVKD.

V is TRBV9 and J is TRBJ1-6, with TRBD1 matching over 7 bases. The CDR3 extends over 14 amino acids. The V and J ends lost 4 bases and 7 bases, in that order; junction bases with no gene match: 5. The germline gives CDR1 SGDLS, CDR2 YYNGEE. CDR3 sequence: CASSSDRLNSPLHF. The CDR3 nucleotides read TGTGCCAGCAGCTCGGACAGGTTGAATTCACCCCTCCACTTT.